This T cell receptor (beta chain) came from a study of blood T cell repertoires in COVID-19. Looking at the study overall: The United States, Italy and Spain were the sources of the acute and convalescent COVID-19 samples. T cells, B-cell-depleted T cells, or PBMCs provided the cDNA or gDNA that served as material.

In the original processing: Reference gene primers were amplified, and this amplification served to estimate nucleated cell counts. TCRdb's copy holds only in-frame clones and misses some; the assay was immunoSEQ multiplex PCR. V, J and clone size derive from that table, while D and trimming were established from the DNA sequence. This table holds 190,000 or so clones, roughly 89% found once. The CDR3 extends over 14 amino acids. The gene calls are TRBV21-1 and TRBJ1-5. TRBV21-1 has pseudogene status. The TCR originated in a woman between 18 and 30 years old who had recovered from COVID-19. Sequencing input: peripheral blood. The CDR3 loop reads CASSKSRGNQPQHF. CDR3 nucleotides: TGTGCCAGCAGCAAGTCCCGAGGGAATCAGCCCCAGCATTTT.